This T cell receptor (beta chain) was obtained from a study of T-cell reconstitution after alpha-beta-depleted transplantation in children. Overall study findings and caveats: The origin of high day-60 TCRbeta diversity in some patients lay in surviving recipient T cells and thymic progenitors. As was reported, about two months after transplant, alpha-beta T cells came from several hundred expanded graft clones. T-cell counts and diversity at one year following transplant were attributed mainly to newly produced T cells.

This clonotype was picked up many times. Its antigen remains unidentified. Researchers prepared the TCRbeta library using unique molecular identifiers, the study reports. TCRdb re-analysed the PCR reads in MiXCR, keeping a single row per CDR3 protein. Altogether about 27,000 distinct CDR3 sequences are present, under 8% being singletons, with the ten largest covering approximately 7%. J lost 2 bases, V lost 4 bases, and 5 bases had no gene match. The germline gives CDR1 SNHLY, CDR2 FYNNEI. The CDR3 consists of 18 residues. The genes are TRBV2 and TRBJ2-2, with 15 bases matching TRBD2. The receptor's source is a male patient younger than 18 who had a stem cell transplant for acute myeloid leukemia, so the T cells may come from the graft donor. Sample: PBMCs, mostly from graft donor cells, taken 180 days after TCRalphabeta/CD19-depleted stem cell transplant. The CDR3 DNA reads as TGTGCCAGCAGTGCCGGACTAGCGGGAGGGTTTAACACCGGGGAGCTGTTTTTT. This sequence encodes CASSAGLAGGFNTGELFF. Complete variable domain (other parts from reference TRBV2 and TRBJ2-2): EPEVTQTPSHQVTQMGQEVILRCVPISNHLYFYWYRQILGQKVEFLVSFYNNEISEKSEIFDDQFSVERPDGSNFTLKIRSTKLEDSAMYFCASSAGLAGGFNTGELFFGEGSRLTVL.